This TCR beta chain originates from a study of lymphopenia after photon versus proton radiotherapy. V gave up 3 bases and J gave up 4 bases; unmatched junction bases: 4. CDR1 and CDR2 from the germline V gene are SGHTA and FQGNSA. CDR3 length equals 15 residues. Libraries were prepared by immunoSEQ multiplex PCR; TCRdb keeps only in-frame clonotypes and omits some of them. The profile shows 25,000 to 35,000 clones, approximately 87% of them singletons. The receptor was isolated from a woman aged 60-75 years with cholangiocarcinoma. Some clones in this sample may be carry-over from other donors' samples. The chain combines TRBV7-2 with TRBJ2-2, with 8 bases lining up with TRBD2. Sequenced here: peripheral blood, sampled from a patient treated with proton-based radiotherapy. The CDR3 nucleotides are TGTGCCAGCAGCTTTCAAGGGACTAGCACCGGGGAGCTGTTTTTT. Its translation: CASSFQGTSTGELFF.